This T cell receptor beta chain was identified during a study of blood T cell repertoires in COVID-19. The repertoire was sequenced with immunoSEQ multiplex PCR; TCRdb's copy has only in-frame clones and lacks some. This table holds 250,000 or so clones, under 90% found once. V lost 5 bases and J 8 bases, leaving 16 bases between the germline ends. This CDR3 spans 14 amino acids. The germline CDR1 and CDR2 sequences are MNHEY and SVGAGI. The TCR sequence derives from a man aged 35-49 years who had recovered from COVID-19. V and J are TRBV6-5 and TRBJ2-4; D gene unclear. Sequenced: PBMCs or T cells enriched from blood (not recorded which). As DNA, the CDR3 is TGTGCCAGCAGTACGCGAGGTGGCCGGGACATTCAGTACTTC. Translated: CASSTRGGRDIQYF.